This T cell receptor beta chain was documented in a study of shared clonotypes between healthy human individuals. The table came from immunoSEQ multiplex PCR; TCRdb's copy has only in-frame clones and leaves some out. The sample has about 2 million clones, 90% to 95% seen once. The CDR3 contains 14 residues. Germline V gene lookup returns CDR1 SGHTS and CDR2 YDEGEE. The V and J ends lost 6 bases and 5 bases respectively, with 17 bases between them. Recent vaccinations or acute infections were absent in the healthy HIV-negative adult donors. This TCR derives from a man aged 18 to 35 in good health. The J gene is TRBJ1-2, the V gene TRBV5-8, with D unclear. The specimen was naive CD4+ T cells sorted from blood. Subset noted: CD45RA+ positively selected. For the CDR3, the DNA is TGTGCCAGCAACAAGATCACGATGACGTATGGCTACACCTTC. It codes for CASNKITMTYGYTF.